This TCR beta chain derives from a study of cytomegalovirus exposure and HLA in healthy donors. Study results and limitations: High sensitivity and specificity were reportedly achieved when the classifier diagnosed cytomegalovirus status.

Of note for this clone: Its antigen is not identified.

The CDR3 is made up of 16 amino acids. Germline values: CDR1 SNHLY, CDR2 FYNNEI. V gave up 4 bases and J gave up 8 bases; unmatched junction bases: 11. It was with 60 Vbeta and 13 Jbeta primers that the PCR ran. Assay: immunoSEQ multiplex PCR; the TCRdb copy retains only in-frame clones and omits some. The sample shows 74,000 or so clones, 65% to 70% of them seen only once. Sequencing input: PBMCs. This TCR was sampled from a woman in her thirties in good health and CMV-seronegative. V usage is TRBV2 and J usage is TRBJ2-1, with TRBD2 identical over 10 bases. Here the CDR3 reads CASSVGLSGGADEQFF. In DNA, the CDR3 is TGTGCCAGCAGTGTGGGGCTAAGCGGGGGGGCCGATGAGCAGTTCTTC.